The TCR beta chain under discussion was sequenced for a study of OX40 agonist ivuxolimab in advanced cancers. Study information: Dosing consisted of intravenous ivuxolimab at 0.01 to 10 mg/kg every 2 weeks. Patients were roughly 83% male with ages about 23 to 90, mean approximately 55. General study findings and limits: Researchers report that CD8+ T cells had, on average, more expanded clones than CD4+. Within 6 weeks, CD4+ and CD8+ blood T cells expanded clonally at 0.1 to 3.0 mg/kg.

The germline V and J ends were trimmed by 1 base and 2 bases, with 10 bases remaining between them. The CDR3 contains 15 residues. Germline loops: CDR1 MGHRA, CDR2 YSYEKL. Concerning this clone: What it binds is unknown.

Using immunoSEQ multiplex PCR, the repertoire was profiled, and TCRdb retains in-frame clones only, with some absent. The sample records about 64,000 clones, roughly 85% being singletons. The input for sequencing was CD4+ or CD8+ T cells sorted from blood, taken in a trial of the OX40 agonist ivuxolimab. The chain is built from TRBV4-1 and TRBJ2-3; no definite D call. The origin of this receptor is an adult with an advanced solid tumor such as melanoma, head and neck, liver or kidney cancer. In nucleotides, the CDR3 is TGCGCCAGCAGCCAAGGCCCGTGGGTCACAGATACGCAGTATTTT. Its translation: CASSQGPWVTDTQYF.